One and the same sample provided the 4 T cell receptor beta chains below, sequenced in a study of blood T cell repertoires in COVID-19. Using immunoSEQ multiplex PCR, the repertoire was profiled, and TCRdb retains in-frame clones only, with some absent. The sample includes 15,000 to 20,000 clones, approximately 91% of them seen just once. The sample consisted of peripheral blood. These receptors were obtained from a human donor in a cohort sampled during active COVID-19.

V and J are TRBV5-1 and TRBJ2-1; 12 bases map to TRBD2. The CDR3 contains 15 residues. CDR1 and CDR2 from the germline V gene are SGHRS and YFSETQ. The trim removed 4 bases at V and 9 bases at J, leaving 8 bases unmatched. Here the CDR3 DNA reads TGCGCCAGCAGCCCGACTAGCGGGGGAGTGGGTGAGCAGTTCTTC. Protein sequence: CASSPTSGGVGEQFF.

The V and J genes are TRBV10-1 and TRBJ2-1; possibly TRBD2 for D (5 bases). From germline, CDR1 is WNHNN and CDR2 SYGVQD (reference sequence). V gave up 0 bases and J gave up 2 bases, with 14 bases separating them. The CDR3 totals 17 residues. CDR3 region: CASSESTGIFTYNEQFF. For the CDR3, the DNA is TGCGCCAGCAGTGAGTCCACGGGGATTTTCACCTACAATGAGCAGTTCTTC.

V is TRBV5-1 and J is TRBJ1-1, with TRBD1 identical over 10 bases. From germline, CDR1 is SGHRS and CDR2 YFSETQ. The CDR3 runs 17 residues. Germline trimming cut 2 bases from V and 2 bases from J; bases unmatched to any gene: 9. The CDR3 DNA reads as TGCGCCAGCAGCTTTTTTGGGACAGGGGCACCCAACACTGAAGCTTTCTTT. It yields the protein CASSFFGTGAPNTEAFF. Full variable domain (missing parts from reference TRBV5-1 and TRBJ1-1): KAGVTQTPRYLIKTRGQQVTLSCSPISGHRSVSWYQQTPGQGLQFLFEYFSETQRNKGNFPGRFSGRQFSNSRSEMNVSTLELGDSALYLCASSFFGTGAPNTEAFFGQGTRLTVV.

This chain joins TRBV2 and TRBJ2-5, with TRBD2 as a possible D gene (5 bases). The germline V and J ends were trimmed by 10 bases and 5 bases, with 11 bases remaining between them. Per the germline V gene, CDR1 is SNHLY and CDR2 is FYNNEI. The CDR3 loop spans 11 amino acids. The DNA for the CDR3 is TGTGCCACCGGAGGCCAGGAGACCCAGTACTTC. It translates to CATGGQETQYF.